This T cell receptor (beta chain) came from a study of spatial heterogeneity in lung cancer (dated by TCRdb to between 2019 and 2020). Looking at the study overall: More beta-chain than alpha-chain transcripts were consistently detected, likely reflecting higher beta-chain transcript abundance. A strong correlation was found between TCR transcript counts in tumor regions and a T cell transcriptional module score from matched bulk RNA-seq. In the raw uncorrected reads, each unique combination of TCR and UMI appeared on average more than ten times. TCR alpha and beta repertoires were quantitatively compared across multiple tumor regions, matched nontumor lung and blood in non-small cell lung cancer. TCR repertoire features were related to nonsynonymous mutation counts determined by whole-exome sequencing of tumor tissue. At surgery, over 200 tumor regions, some 61 matched nontumor lung samples and about 56 PBMC samples were TCR-sequenced for both alpha and beta chains.

The library came from 5' RACE. Sequencing took place on a NextSeq 500. The TCR library protocol attached a unique molecular identifier to each TCR cDNA molecule to allow correction of PCR and sequencing errors. On the study's bioinformatics: TCR identification, UMI-based error correction and CDR3 extraction were performed with Decombinator tools. Expanded TCRs were defined as those above a frequency of 2 per 1,000, corresponding to the top 1% of the tumor frequency distribution. Expanded tumor TCRs were classed as regional if statistically deemed absent (corrected P<0.05) from at least one tumor region, otherwise ubiquitous. Renyi diversity was calculated using the R vegan package after each repertoire was subsampled 100 times to 5,000 TCRs. To build CDR3 similarity networks, amino acid triplet string-kernel similarity was used, and CDR3s were connected when their pairwise similarity was above 0.82. TCRdb reprocessing: public reads trimmed at Q25 with fastp, clones called with MiXCR, in-frame beta chains kept. Each CDR3 protein appears once, grouped with its most common genes and DNA. TCRdb, not the original authors, processed these V and J calls. Across this sample there are about 11,000 distinct CDR3 sequences, with under 6.5% seen only once. The ten largest account for 12% of the sample.

In light of the paper, this sample's time point label describes: sample taken at primary tumor resection. Samples were obtained from fewer than 80 patients with early-stage, untreated non-small cell lung cancer from the lung TRACERx cohort. Whole RNA extracted from tumor and nontumor lung tissue, or from cryopreserved PBMC samples, was used for TCR sequencing without cell sorting. A patient was chosen for TCR sequencing only when enough RNA was available from at least two tumor regions. A lung pathologist reviewed the tumor and adjacent nontumor lung specimens before the specimens were selected. Sequences MGHRA (CDR1) and YSYEKL (CDR2) are obtained from the germline V gene. Trimming leaves V shorter by 0 bases and J shorter by 0 bases, with the junction holding 7 bases beyond the gene matches. Inclusive of the bounding cysteine and phenylalanine, the CDR3 is 18 residues long. Only CDR3 DNA remains: 54 bases, in frame from the first base.

This clonotype was seen ten or more times. Which antigen it targets is not known. Qualities for individual bases were not recorded, and no much larger clone is one base off. This beta chain was picked up by a library intended for alpha chains and is off target, so its count carries little meaning. Findings and caveats that apply to the study as a whole: Additional single-cell paired TCR alpha and beta sequencing was considered necessary to confirm, at a functional level, the hypothesis that regional TCRs recognize regional mutations. Estimated TCR-seq coverage of tumor T cells was only around 6.7% for alpha chains and about 14% for beta chains. Counts of ubiquitous and regional expanded TCRs were found to correlate with counts of ubiquitous and regional nonsynonymous mutations, respectively. The tumor nonsynonymous mutation count correlated with the number of expanded intratumoral alpha and beta TCRs.

The receptor was derived from a male donor with early-stage non-small cell lung cancer. The chain is assembled from TRBV4-1 and TRBJ2-7; 11 bases in the middle match TRBD1. The sequencing used lung tumor tissue, collected at surgery. The nucleotides read TGCGCCAGCAGCCAAGAGTTTGGGACAGGGGGTTTCTCCTACGAGCAGTACTTC. It specifies CASSQEFGTGGFSYEQYF.